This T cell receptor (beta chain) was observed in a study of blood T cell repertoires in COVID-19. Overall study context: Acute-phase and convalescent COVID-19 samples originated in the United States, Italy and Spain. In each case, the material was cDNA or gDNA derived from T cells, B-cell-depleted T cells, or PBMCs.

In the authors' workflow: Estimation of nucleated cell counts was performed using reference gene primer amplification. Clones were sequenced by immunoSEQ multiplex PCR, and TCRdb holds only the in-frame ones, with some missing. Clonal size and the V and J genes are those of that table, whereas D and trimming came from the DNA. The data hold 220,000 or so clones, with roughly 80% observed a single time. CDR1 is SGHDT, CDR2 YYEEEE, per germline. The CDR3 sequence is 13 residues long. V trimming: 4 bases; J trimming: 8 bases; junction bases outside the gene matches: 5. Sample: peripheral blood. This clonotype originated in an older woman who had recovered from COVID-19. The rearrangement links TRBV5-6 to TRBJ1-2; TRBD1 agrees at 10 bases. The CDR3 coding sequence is TGTGCCAGCAGCGGAGGACAGGGGGACGGCTACACCTTC. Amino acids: CASSGGQGDGYTF.